This entry lists 7 T cell receptor beta chains sequenced from one sample in a study of blood T cell repertoires in COVID-19 (TCRdb year 2020). Library generation was performed with the immunoSEQ multiplex PCR assay. TCRdb's version of the immuneACCESS table is confined to in-frame rearrangements and falls short of the full clone set. An unresolved V gene accounts for under half of the shortfall where checked; the remainder is of unknown origin. For this sample there are over 200,000 clones; 84% appear just once. The ten most abundant clones make up approximately 4.4% of the sample. The sequenced sample was peripheral blood. The receptors were gathered from a man in his forties or fifties with active or convalescent COVID-19.

V and J are TRBV18 and TRBJ2-5; 10 bases match TRBD2. The J segment lost 4 bases and the V segment lost 1 base, leaving 6 bases of the junction unmatched. Per germline, CDR1 KGHSH and CDR2 LQKENI. The CDR3 extends over 16 amino acids. CDR3 region: CASSPLSGGAPETQYF. CDR3 DNA sequence: TGTGCCAGCTCACCACTGAGCGGGGGGGCCCCAGAGACCCAGTACTTC.

This clone was seen more than once but under ten times. J is TRBJ1-2 and V is TRBV7-9; no clear D. Germline V gene data show CDR1 as SEHNR and CDR2 as FQNEAQ (reference sequence). The V gene lost 5 bases and the J gene lost 4 bases, with 8 bases spanning the gap. The CDR3 contains 12 residues. CDR3 sequence (DNA): TGTGCCAGCAGCCCACAGAGCTATGGCTACACCTTC. This translates into CASSPQSYGYTF.

This clone was picked up one time. The gene calls are TRBV2 and TRBJ2-5; 9 nucleotides match TRBD1. After removal of 4 bases from V and 5 bases from J, the junction contained 8 bases not matched to a gene. Germline CDR1 SNHLY, CDR2 FYNNEI. The CDR3 is made up of 15 amino acids. This CDR3 reads CASSADRGLGETQYF. CDR3 DNA sequence: TGTGCCAGCAGTGCGGACAGGGGATTGGGGGAGACCCAGTACTTC.

In its sample, this clone was seen a few times. This chain links TRBV29-1 with TRBJ1-1; weak D call: TRBD1 (5 bases). The CDR3 spans 14 residues. Trimming took 4 bases from V and 1 from J, leaving 13 bases between them. CDR1 is SQVTM, CDR2 ANQGSEA, per germline. CDR3 nucleotide sequence: TGCAGCGTTGTATTTTTGACAGCGAACACTGAAGCTTTCTTT. Its translation: CSVVFLTANTEAFF.

The V gene is TRBV28, the J gene TRBJ1-1, with a weak D call TRBD1 (5 bases). Trimming removed 6 bases at V and 0 bases at J, with 8 bases between. Per the germline V gene, CDR1 is MDHEN and CDR2 is SYDVKM. The CDR3 spans 13 residues. The CDR3 region is CASRGHLNTEAFF. The CDR3 DNA sequence: TGTGCCAGCAGAGGACACCTGAACACTGAAGCTTTCTTT.

V gene TRBV6-5 combines with J gene TRBJ1-5; no clear D. Trimming took off 6 bases at V and 5 bases at J, with 14 bases between the two ends. The CDR3 spans 14 residues. CDR1 is MNHEY, CDR2 SVGAGI, per germline. The CDR3 DNA reads as TGTGCCAGCAGCCCCGGGCCGGGAGATCAGCCCCAGCATTTT. As protein: CASSPGPGDQPQHF.

V usage is TRBV7-2 and J usage is TRBJ2-3; TRBD2 matches at 15 bases. Germline V gene lookup returns CDR1 SGHTA and CDR2 FQGNSA. J gave up 7 bases and V 4 bases, and 3 bases lay outside the gene matches. The CDR3 consists of 15 residues. The CDR3 DNA reads TGTGCCAGCAGCTCCGGACTAGCGGGGGGGTATACGCAGTATTTT. It is translated as CASSSGLAGGYTQYF.